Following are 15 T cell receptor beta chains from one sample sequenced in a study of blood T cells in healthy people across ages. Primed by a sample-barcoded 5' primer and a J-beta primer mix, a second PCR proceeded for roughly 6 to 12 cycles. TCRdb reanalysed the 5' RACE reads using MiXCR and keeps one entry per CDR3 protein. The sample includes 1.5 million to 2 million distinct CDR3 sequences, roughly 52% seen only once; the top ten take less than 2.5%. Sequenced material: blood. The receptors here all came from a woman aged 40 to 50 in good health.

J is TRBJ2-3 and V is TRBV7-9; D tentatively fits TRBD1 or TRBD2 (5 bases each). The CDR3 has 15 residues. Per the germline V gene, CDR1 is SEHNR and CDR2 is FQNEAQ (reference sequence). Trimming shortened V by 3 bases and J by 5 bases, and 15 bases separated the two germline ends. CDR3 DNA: TGTGCCAGCAGCTTTTCCCGGGGCAGTCAAGATACGCAGTATTTT. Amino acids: CASSFSRGSQDTQYF.

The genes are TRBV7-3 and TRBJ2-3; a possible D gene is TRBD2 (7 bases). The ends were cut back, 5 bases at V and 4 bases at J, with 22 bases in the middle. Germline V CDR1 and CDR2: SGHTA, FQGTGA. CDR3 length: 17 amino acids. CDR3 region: CASSKTRGGDGADTQYF. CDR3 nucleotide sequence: TGTGCCAGCAGCAAAACAAGGGGGGGGGATGGAGCAGATACGCAGTATTTT.

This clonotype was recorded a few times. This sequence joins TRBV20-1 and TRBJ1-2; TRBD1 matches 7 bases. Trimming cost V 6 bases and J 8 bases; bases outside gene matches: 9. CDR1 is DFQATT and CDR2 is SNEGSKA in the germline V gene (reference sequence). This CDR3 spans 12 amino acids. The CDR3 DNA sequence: TGCAGTGCGGGGACAGTGGGATACGGCTACACCTTC. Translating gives CSAGTVGYGYTF.

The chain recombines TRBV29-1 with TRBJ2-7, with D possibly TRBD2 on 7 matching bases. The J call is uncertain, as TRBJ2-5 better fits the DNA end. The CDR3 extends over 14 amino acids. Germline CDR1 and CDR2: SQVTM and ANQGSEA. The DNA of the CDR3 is TGCAGCGTTGAAGAAACAGGGAGGGAGGAGACCCAGTACTTC. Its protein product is CSVEETGREETQYF.

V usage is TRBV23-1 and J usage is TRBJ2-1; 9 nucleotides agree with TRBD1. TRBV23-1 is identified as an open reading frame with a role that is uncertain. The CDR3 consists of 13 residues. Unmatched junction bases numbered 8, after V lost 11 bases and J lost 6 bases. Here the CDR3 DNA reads TGCGCCGACGCTCCGGACAGGGGCAATGAGCAGTTCTTC. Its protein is CADAPDRGNEQFF.

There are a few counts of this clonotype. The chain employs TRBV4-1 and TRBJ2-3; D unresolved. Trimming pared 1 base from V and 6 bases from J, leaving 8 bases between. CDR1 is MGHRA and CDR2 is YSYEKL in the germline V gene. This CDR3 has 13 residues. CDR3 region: CASSQVPADTQYF. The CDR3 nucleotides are TGCGCCAGCAGCCAAGTCCCGGCCGATACGCAGTATTTT.

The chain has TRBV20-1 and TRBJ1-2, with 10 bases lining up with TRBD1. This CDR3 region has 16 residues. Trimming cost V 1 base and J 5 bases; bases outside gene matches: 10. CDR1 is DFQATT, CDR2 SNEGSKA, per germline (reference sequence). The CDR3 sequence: CSARGVGTGDGYGYTF. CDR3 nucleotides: TGCAGTGCTAGAGGTGTCGGGACAGGGGATGGTTATGGCTACACCTTC.

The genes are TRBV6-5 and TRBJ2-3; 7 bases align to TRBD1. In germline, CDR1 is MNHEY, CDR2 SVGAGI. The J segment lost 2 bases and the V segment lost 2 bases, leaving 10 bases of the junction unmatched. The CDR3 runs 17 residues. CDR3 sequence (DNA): TGTGCCAGCAGTTACCACGGGACAGTGGGGACCACAGATACGCAGTATTTT. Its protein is CASSYHGTVGTTDTQYF.

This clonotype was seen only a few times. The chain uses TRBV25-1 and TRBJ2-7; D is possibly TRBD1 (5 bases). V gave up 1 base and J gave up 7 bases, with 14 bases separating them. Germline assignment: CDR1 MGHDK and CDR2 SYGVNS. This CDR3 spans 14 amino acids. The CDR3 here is CASSEFGGAGEQYF. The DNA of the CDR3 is TGTGCCAGCAGTGAATTTGGTGGGGCTGGGGAGCAGTACTTC.

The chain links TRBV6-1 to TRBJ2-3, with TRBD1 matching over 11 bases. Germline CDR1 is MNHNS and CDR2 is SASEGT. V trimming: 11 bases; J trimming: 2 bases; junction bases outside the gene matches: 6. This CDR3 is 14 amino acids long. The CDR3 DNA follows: TGTGCCTGCGGACAGGGGGCTATCACAGATACGCAGTATTTT. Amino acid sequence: CACGQGAITDTQYF.

DNA of the CDR3: TGCGCCAGCTCACAGCAGTGGGGTTTGGGGCAGGACGAGCAGTACTTC. It specifies CASSQQWGLGQDEQYF. The genes are TRBV5-1 and TRBJ2-7; D may be TRBD1 (5 bases). V was clipped by 7 bases and J by 5 bases, with 25 bases between them. CDR1 and CDR2 (germline): SGHRS, YFSETQ. The CDR3 extends over 16 amino acids. Complete variable domain (other parts from reference TRBV5-1 and TRBJ2-7): KAGVTQTPRYLIKTRGQQVTLSCSPISGHRSVSWYQQTPGQGLQFLFEYFSETQRNKGNFPGRFSGRQFSNSRSEMNVSTLELGDSALYLCASSQQWGLGQDEQYFGPGTRLTVT.

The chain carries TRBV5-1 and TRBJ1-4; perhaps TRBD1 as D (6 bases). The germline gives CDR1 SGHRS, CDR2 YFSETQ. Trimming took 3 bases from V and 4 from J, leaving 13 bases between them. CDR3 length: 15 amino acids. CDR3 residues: CASSYAGALNEKLFF. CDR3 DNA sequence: TGCGCCAGCAGCTACGCAGGGGCCCTTAATGAAAAACTGTTTTTT.

The DNA for the CDR3 is TGTGCCAGCAGCCGGACTAGCGGGGGGGGCAGGAATGAGCAGTTCTTC. It translates to CASSRTSGGGRNEQFF. This chain connects TRBV7-2 to TRBJ2-1; 15 bases fit TRBD2. Germline CDR1 and CDR2: SGHTA and FQGNSA. V lost 5 bases and J lost 7; bases outside the gene matches: 6. This CDR3 spans 16 amino acids.

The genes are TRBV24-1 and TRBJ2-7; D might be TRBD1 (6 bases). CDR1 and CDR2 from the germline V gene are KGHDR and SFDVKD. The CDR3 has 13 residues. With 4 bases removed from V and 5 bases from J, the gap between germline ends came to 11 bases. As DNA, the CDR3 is TGTGCCACCAGTGACGCGAACAGGGACGAGCAGTACTTC. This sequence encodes CATSDANRDEQYF.

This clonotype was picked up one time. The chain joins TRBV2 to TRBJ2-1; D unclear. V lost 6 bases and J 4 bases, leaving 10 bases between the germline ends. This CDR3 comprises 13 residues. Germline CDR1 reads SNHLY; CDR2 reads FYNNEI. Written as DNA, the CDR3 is TGTGCCAGCAGGAGAGAATTGTACAATGAGCAGTTCTTC. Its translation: CASRRELYNEQFF. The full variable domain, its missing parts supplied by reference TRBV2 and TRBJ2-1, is EPEVTQTPSHQVTQMGQEVILRCVPISNHLYFYWYRQILGQKVEFLVSFYNNEISEKSEIFDDQFSVERPDGSNFTLKIRSTKLEDSAMYFCASRRELYNEQFFGPGTRLTVL.